These T cell receptor beta chains were read from a single sample in a study of cytotoxic CD8 clonotypes in ibrutinib-treated CLL. Produced via immunoSEQ multiplex PCR; TCRdb's table is partial and in-frame only. The sample has approximately 160,000 clones, 70% to 90% seen once. This material consisted of PBMCs, taken at disease progression, from a patient treated with ibrutinib. Source of these receptors: a human donor with chronic lymphocytic leukemia. Each CDR3 is given with its conserved first and last residue. The D gene is left open where the match is weak. A clone size is listed for some rows: how often the clone was seen (once, few, many), or a class if it is expanded.

j_call: TRBJ1-4; v_call: TRBV4-2; d_call: -; clone_size: -; cdr3_aa: CASSQDPGGREKLFF; cdr3_nt: TGTGCCAGCAGCCAAGACCCGGGGGGCAGGGAAAAACTGTTTTTT
j_call: TRBJ1-2; v_call: TRBV27; d_call: TRBD1; clone_size: -; cdr3_aa: CASSLSTGDYGYTF; cdr3_nt: TGTGCCAGCAGTTTGTCGACAGGGGACTATGGCTACACCTTC
j_call: TRBJ1-5; v_call: TRBV5-1; d_call: TRBD1; clone_size: -; cdr3_aa: CASSLVTGSQPQHF; cdr3_nt: TGCGCCAGCAGCTTGGTGACAGGGTCTCAGCCCCAGCATTTT
j_call: TRBJ2-7; v_call: TRBV5-1; d_call: -; clone_size: -; cdr3_aa: CASSFTGNSYEQYF; cdr3_nt: TGCGCCAGCAGCTTTACGGGAAACTCCTACGAGCAGTACTTC
j_call: TRBJ2-7; v_call: TRBV6-1; d_call: TRBD2; clone_size: -; cdr3_aa: CASSEGVAGMSEQYF; cdr3_nt: TGTGCCAGCAGTGAGGGGGTAGCGGGAATGAGCGAGCAGTACTTC
j_call: TRBJ1-1; v_call: TRBV7-3; d_call: -; clone_size: -; cdr3_aa: CASSLGTLNTEAFF; cdr3_nt: TGTGCCAGCAGCTTAGGGACCTTGAACACTGAAGCTTTCTTT
j_call: TRBJ2-5; v_call: TRBV5-8; d_call: -; clone_size: -; cdr3_aa: CASRRSGGSQYF; cdr3_nt: TGTGCCAGCAGGCGTTCAGGTGGCAGCCAGTACTTC
j_call: TRBJ2-3; v_call: TRBV29-1; d_call: TRBD2; clone_size: -; cdr3_aa: CSVGGLAGTNTQYF; cdr3_nt: TGCAGCGTTGGGGGACTAGCGGGTACAAATACGCAGTATTTT
j_call: TRBJ2-3; v_call: TRBV28; d_call: TRBD1; clone_size: -; cdr3_aa: CASSQQGPSTDTQYF; cdr3_nt: TGTGCCAGCAGTCAACAGGGGCCTAGCACAGATACGCAGTATTTT
j_call: TRBJ1-3; v_call: TRBV5-1; d_call: -; clone_size: -; cdr3_aa: CASSLSAREDTIYF; cdr3_nt: TGCGCCAGCAGCTTGTCGGCCAGGGAGGACACCATATATTTT
j_call: TRBJ1-2; v_call: TRBV28; d_call: TRBD1; clone_size: -; cdr3_aa: CASSSPGQGRNGYTF; cdr3_nt: TGTGCCAGCAGTTCACCGGGACAGGGGCGGAATGGCTACACCTTC
j_call: TRBJ2-5; v_call: TRBV7-6; d_call: -; clone_size: -; cdr3_aa: CASSPPMGWEETQYF; cdr3_nt: TGTGCCAGCAGCCCACCAATGGGCTGGGAAGAGACCCAGTACTTC
j_call: TRBJ1-6; v_call: TRBV4-3; d_call: -; clone_size: -; cdr3_aa: CASRRASLNSPLHF; cdr3_nt: TGCGCCAGCAGGCGGGCGTCGTTAAATTCACCCCTCCACTTT
j_call: TRBJ2-5; v_call: TRBV6-5; d_call: -; clone_size: -; cdr3_aa: CASSLTGPQETQYF; cdr3_nt: TGTGCCAGCAGTTTAACAGGGCCGCAAGAGACCCAGTACTTC
j_call: TRBJ1-3; v_call: TRBV2; d_call: TRBD1; clone_size: once; cdr3_aa: CASRTGTGVSGNTIYF; cdr3_nt: TGTGCCAGCAGGACCGGGACAGGGGTTTCTGGAAACACCATATATTTT
j_call: TRBJ2-7; v_call: TRBV28; d_call: -; clone_size: once; cdr3_aa: CASDPRGGEGQYF; cdr3_nt: TGTGCCAGCGACCCACGTGGAGGTGAGGGGCAGTACTTC
j_call: TRBJ2-5; v_call: TRBV19; d_call: TRBD2; clone_size: -; cdr3_aa: CASSILGLAGVKTQYF; cdr3_nt: TGTGCCAGTAGTATTCTCGGACTAGCGGGGGTGAAGACCCAGTACTTC
j_call: TRBJ2-1; v_call: TRBV6-1; d_call: TRBD2; clone_size: -; cdr3_aa: CASSGGLAGNYNEQFF; cdr3_nt: TGTGCCAGCAGTGGCGGACTAGCGGGCAACTACAATGAGCAGTTCTTC
j_call: TRBJ1-1; v_call: TRBV18; d_call: -; clone_size: -; cdr3_aa: CASSRPGGPNTEAFF; cdr3_nt: TGTGCCAGCTCACGCCCGGGGGGGCCGAACACTGAAGCTTTCTTT
j_call: TRBJ1-2; v_call: TRBV5-8; d_call: -; clone_size: -; cdr3_aa: CASSWDIFRNYGYTF; cdr3_nt: TGTGCCAGCAGCTGGGACATTTTCAGGAACTATGGCTACACCTTC
j_call: TRBJ2-5; v_call: TRBV29-1; d_call: TRBD1; clone_size: once; cdr3_aa: CSVFWTGGYETQYF; cdr3_nt: TGCAGCGTCTTCTGGACAGGGGGTTACGAGACCCAGTACTTC
j_call: TRBJ1-2; v_call: TRBV18; d_call: -; clone_size: few; cdr3_aa: CASSPDRSRGYTF; cdr3_nt: TGTGCCAGCTCACCTGACCGATCGCGGGGCTACACCTTC
j_call: TRBJ1-4; v_call: TRBV27; d_call: -; clone_size: -; cdr3_aa: CASSLLGVGEKLFF; cdr3_nt: TGTGCCAGCAGTTTACTTGGGGTGGGTGAAAAACTGTTTTTT
j_call: TRBJ2-2; v_call: TRBV7-9; d_call: -; clone_size: -; cdr3_aa: CASSLAGTHTGELFF; cdr3_nt: TGTGCCAGCAGCTTAGCAGGGACGCACACCGGGGAGCTGTTTTTT
j_call: TRBJ1-5; v_call: TRBV6-6; d_call: -; clone_size: -; cdr3_aa: CASSYRGESTQPQHF; cdr3_nt: TGTGCCAGCAGTTACAGGGGGGAGTCGACTCAGCCCCAGCATTTT
j_call: TRBJ2-7; v_call: TRBV5-1; d_call: TRBD1; clone_size: -; cdr3_aa: CASSLGGRRQGRLYYEQYF; cdr3_nt: TGCGCCAGCAGCTTGGGGGGGCGGAGACAGGGACGACTTTACTACGAGCAGTACTTC
j_call: TRBJ1-2; v_call: TRBV18; d_call: TRBD1; clone_size: few; cdr3_aa: CASSPTTGPYGYTF; cdr3_nt: TGTGCCAGCTCACCAACGACAGGGCCCTATGGCTACACCTTC
j_call: TRBJ1-4; v_call: TRBV5-6; d_call: -; clone_size: -; cdr3_aa: CASSLAGLETNEKLFF; cdr3_nt: TGTGCCAGCAGCTTGGCGGGGTTGGAAACTAATGAAAAACTGTTTTTT
j_call: TRBJ1-5; v_call: TRBV6-5; d_call: -; clone_size: once; cdr3_aa: CASSPGTGNQPQHF; cdr3_nt: TGTGCCAGCAGTCCCGGAACAGGGAATCAGCCCCAGCATTTT
j_call: TRBJ1-4; v_call: TRBV6-1; d_call: -; clone_size: -; cdr3_aa: CASSRRGDNEKLFF; cdr3_nt: TGTGCCAGCAGCCGCCGCGGAGATAATGAAAAACTGTTTTTT
j_call: TRBJ1-3; v_call: TRBV9; d_call: -; clone_size: -; cdr3_aa: CASSVGIGNTIYF; cdr3_nt: TGTGCCAGCAGCGTAGGGATTGGAAACACCATATATTTT
j_call: TRBJ2-1; v_call: TRBV4-2; d_call: -; clone_size: -; cdr3_aa: CASSQAGWHEQFF; cdr3_nt: TGTGCCAGCAGCCAAGCAGGGTGGCATGAGCAGTTCTTC
j_call: TRBJ1-2; v_call: TRBV25-1; d_call: -; clone_size: -; cdr3_aa: CASSEHQDGGIKYGYTF; cdr3_nt: TGTGCCAGCAGTGAACACCAGGACGGAGGGATCAAATATGGCTACACCTTC
j_call: TRBJ1-2; v_call: TRBV18; d_call: TRBD1; clone_size: -; cdr3_aa: CASSPEGTADYGYTF; cdr3_nt: TGTGCCAGCTCACCTGAGGGGACAGCGGATTATGGCTACACCTTC
j_call: TRBJ2-2; v_call: TRBV5-8; d_call: -; clone_size: -; cdr3_aa: CASSLDYGRTNTGELFF; cdr3_nt: TGTGCCAGCAGCTTGGATTACGGCCGTACGAACACCGGGGAGCTGTTTTTT
j_call: TRBJ1-5; v_call: TRBV30; d_call: -; clone_size: -; cdr3_aa: CAWSVRLSQPQHF; cdr3_nt: TGTGCCTGGAGTGTACGTCTGAGTCAGCCCCAGCATTTT
j_call: TRBJ1-3; v_call: TRBV7-9; d_call: -; clone_size: -; cdr3_aa: CASSLGGSGNTIYF; cdr3_nt: TGTGCCAGCAGCTTAGGGGGCTCTGGAAACACCATATATTTT
j_call: TRBJ2-1; v_call: TRBV6-1; d_call: -; clone_size: once; cdr3_aa: CASRETVSPYNEQFF; cdr3_nt: TGTGCCAGCAGGGAAACAGTAAGCCCCTACAATGAGCAGTTCTTC
j_call: TRBJ1-3; v_call: TRBV14; d_call: -; clone_size: -; cdr3_aa: CASSQSVRTSSFRGNTIYF; cdr3_nt: TGTGCCAGCAGCCAATCGGTCCGGACTTCATCTTTCCGTGGAAACACCATATATTTT
j_call: TRBJ2-2; v_call: TRBV19; d_call: TRBD1; clone_size: -; cdr3_aa: CASSRDRGRELFF; cdr3_nt: TGTGCCAGTAGTCGCGACAGGGGGAGGGAGCTGTTTTTT
j_call: TRBJ2-5; v_call: TRBV5-1; d_call: -; clone_size: few; cdr3_aa: CASSRSAATETQYF; cdr3_nt: TGCGCCAGCAGCCGGAGTGCCGCGACGGAGACCCAGTACTTC
j_call: TRBJ2-3; v_call: TRBV7-2; d_call: -; clone_size: -; cdr3_aa: CASSSLLTDTQYF; cdr3_nt: TGTGCCAGCAGCAGCCTCCTCACAGATACGCAGTATTTT
j_call: TRBJ1-2; v_call: TRBV6-6; d_call: -; clone_size: -; cdr3_aa: CASSGSGELGDGYTF; cdr3_nt: TGTGCCAGCAGTGGGTCAGGGGAGCTCGGGGATGGCTACACCTTC
j_call: TRBJ1-3; v_call: TRBV9; d_call: -; clone_size: -; cdr3_aa: CASSELRDTYSGNTIYF; cdr3_nt: TGTGCCAGCAGCGAACTCCGGGACACCTACTCTGGAAACACCATATATTTT
j_call: TRBJ1-5; v_call: TRBV7-2; d_call: -; clone_size: -; cdr3_aa: CASSQGQTGLGHQPQHF; cdr3_nt: TGTGCCAGCAGCCAGGGCCAAACAGGGTTGGGACATCAGCCCCAGCATTTT
j_call: TRBJ2-2; v_call: TRBV28; d_call: TRBD2; clone_size: -; cdr3_aa: CASSGGRRNTGELFF; cdr3_nt: TGTGCCAGCAGTGGCGGGAGACGGAACACCGGGGAGCTGTTTTTT
j_call: TRBJ2-1; v_call: TRBV6-4; d_call: TRBD2; clone_size: -; cdr3_aa: CASSAQAGTYNEQFF; cdr3_nt: TGTGCCAGCAGTGCCCAAGCGGGAACGTACAATGAGCAGTTCTTC